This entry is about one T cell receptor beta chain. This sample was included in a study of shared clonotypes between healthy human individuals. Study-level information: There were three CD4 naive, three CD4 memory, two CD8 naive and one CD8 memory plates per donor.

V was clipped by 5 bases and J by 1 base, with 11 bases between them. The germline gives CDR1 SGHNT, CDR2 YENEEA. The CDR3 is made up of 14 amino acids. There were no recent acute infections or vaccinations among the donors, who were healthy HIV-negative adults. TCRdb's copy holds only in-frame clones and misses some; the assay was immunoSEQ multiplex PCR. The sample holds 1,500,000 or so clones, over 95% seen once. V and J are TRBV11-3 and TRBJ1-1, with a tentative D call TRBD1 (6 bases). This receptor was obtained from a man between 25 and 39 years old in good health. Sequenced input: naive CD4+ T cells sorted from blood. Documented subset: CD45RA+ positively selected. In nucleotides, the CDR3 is TGTGCCAGCAGCGCACAGGGACCGAACACTGAAGCTTTCTTT. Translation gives CASSAQGPNTEAFF. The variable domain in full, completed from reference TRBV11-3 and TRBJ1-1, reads EAGVVQSPRYKIIEKKQPVAFWCNPISGHNTLYWYLQNLGQGPELLIRYENEEAVDDSQLPKDRFSAERLKGVDSTLKIQPAELGDSAVYLCASSAQGPNTEAFFGQGTRLTVV.